Following are 21 T cell receptor beta chains from one sample sequenced in a study of tumor-infiltrating lymphocytes in localized non-small cell lung cancer. Profiled with immunoSEQ multiplex PCR; TCRdb holds only in-frame clones, not every one. The profile covers under 9,500 clones, with roughly 79% appearing a single time and 6.5% to 7.5% taken by the ten largest. Sequenced material: uninvolved lung tissue not adjacent to the tumor. All receptors derive from a human donor with non-small cell lung cancer.

The chain combines TRBV19 with TRBJ2-5; D is possibly TRBD1 or TRBD2 (5 bases each). CDR1 and CDR2 from the germline V gene are LNHDA and SQIVND (reference sequence). Trimming took 8 bases from V and 4 from J, leaving 23 bases between them. The CDR3 consists of 16 residues. CDR3 DNA sequence: TGTGCCAGTTCAACAACGGTAGAGGGACGGGGAGAGACCCAGTACTTC. Translating gives CASSTTVEGRGETQYF.

The V gene is TRBV6-5, the J gene TRBJ2-2; 7 bases are a match to TRBD2. Germline CDR1 reads MNHEY; CDR2 reads SVGAGI. V lost 9 bases, J lost 6 bases, and 10 bases stayed unmatched. The CDR3 contains 14 residues. DNA for the CDR3: TGTGCCAGTAGCGAAGCGGGGAGACCCGGGGAGCTGTTTTTT. As protein: CASSEAGRPGELFF.

The chain joins TRBV30 to TRBJ1-2, with D uncertain. The CDR3 spans 11 residues. The V end lost 4 bases, the J end lost 2 bases, and 5 bases lay between the germline ends. Per germline, CDR1 GTSNPN and CDR2 SVGIG (reference sequence). In nucleotides, the CDR3 is TGTGCCTGGAAACCGAACTATGGCTACACCTTC. This codes for CAWKPNYGYTF.

The CDR3 loop reads CASGNYEQYF. DNA of the CDR3: TGTGCCAGCGGGAACTACGAGCAGTACTTC. This chain links TRBV7-9 with TRBJ2-5, with D unresolved. The J call is in doubt because the DNA end fits TRBJ2-7 better. CDR3 length: 10 residues. The V gene's germline CDR1 is SEHNR and CDR2 FQNEAQ (reference sequence).

The CDR3 sequence is CASSLQGAAYEQYF. The CDR3 nucleotides are TGTGCCAGCAGCCTACAGGGGGCCGCCTACGAGCAGTACTTC. The chain uses TRBV7-9 and TRBJ2-7; 9 nucleotides agree with TRBD1. The CDR3 sequence is 14 residues long. V shed 5 bases and J 2 bases; nucleotides not matched to a gene: 4. Germline CDR1 and CDR2: SEHNR and FQNEAQ (reference sequence). Full variable domain (rest looked up from reference TRBV7-9 and TRBJ2-7): DTGVSQNPRHKITKRGQNVTFRCDPISEHNRLYWYRQTLGQGPEFLTYFQNEAQLEKSRLLSDRFSAERPKGSFSTLEIQRTEQGDSAMYLCASSLQGAAYEQYFGPGTRLTVT.

The chain links TRBV27 to TRBJ1-2, with D uncertain. V lost 5 bases and J lost 5, with 9 bases in between. Germline CDR1 and CDR2: MNHEY and SMNVEV (reference sequence). CDR3 length: 12 amino acids. CDR3 DNA: TGTGCCAGCAGTCGAAATGGATATGGCTACACCTTC. Amino acid sequence: CASSRNGYGYTF.

The V and J genes are TRBV5-1 and TRBJ2-7; unclear D gene. Germline CDR1 is SGHRS and CDR2 is YFSETQ. There are 13 residues in the CDR3. Trimming pared 5 bases from V and 0 bases from J, leaving 9 bases between. The CDR3 region has the DNA TGCGCCAGCAGGGATCTTAGCTCCTACGAGCAGTACTTC. Protein sequence: CASRDLSSYEQYF.

The V and J genes are TRBV6-5 and TRBJ2-7, with D perhaps matching TRBD1 or TRBD2 (5 bases each). This CDR3 is built from 14 residues. With 2 bases removed from V and 4 bases from J, the gap between germline ends came to 12 bases. Germline CDR1 MNHEY, CDR2 SVGAGI. CDR3 in DNA: TGTGCCAGCAGTTACACGGGACCACCATACGAGCAGTACTTC. This sequence encodes CASSYTGPPYEQYF.

The chain combines TRBV29-1 with TRBJ1-2; D not certain. The ends were cut back, 5 bases at V and 0 bases at J, with 4 bases in the middle. The CDR3 sequence is 11 residues long. Germline V gene data show CDR1 as SQVTM and CDR2 as ANQGSEA. The CDR3, as DNA: TGCAGCGTTAATTCTAACTATGGCTACACCTTC. Translating it yields CSVNSNYGYTF. Using reference TRBV29-1 and TRBJ1-2 for the parts outside the CDR3, the full variable domain is SAVISQKPSRDICQRGTSLTIQCQVDSQVTMMFWYRQQPGQSLTLIATANQGSEATYESGFVIDKFPISRPNLTFSTLTVSNMSPEDSSIYLCSVNSNYGYTFGSGTRLTVV.

The rearrangement joins TRBV9 to TRBJ1-2; D possibly corresponds to TRBD1 (5 bases). This CDR3 region has 13 residues. CDR1 and CDR2 (germline): SGDLS, YYNGEE. Trimming pared 7 bases from V and 8 bases from J, leaving 18 bases between. In nucleotides, the CDR3 is TGTGCCAGCGCAGGCGGAGGGGAAGACGGCTACACCTTC. This gives the protein CASAGGGEDGYTF.

The chain carries TRBV7-9 and TRBJ2-3; perhaps D is TRBD1 or TRBD2 (5 bases each). This CDR3 has 13 residues. V was pared by 4 bases and J by 6 bases, with 11 bases between. Germline V gives CDR1 SEHNR, CDR2 FQNEAQ (reference sequence). The CDR3 DNA is TGTGCCAGCAGCTCAATTTGGGGGGATACGCAGTATTTT. This sequence encodes CASSSIWGDTQYF.

In its sample, this clone was seen a few times. V and J are TRBV30 and TRBJ2-1, with 7 nucleotides matching TRBD2. Germline V gene lookup returns CDR1 GTSNPN and CDR2 SVGIG (reference sequence). After removal of 0 bases from V and 2 bases from J, the junction contained 4 bases not matched to a gene. The CDR3 has 15 amino acids. CDR3 coding DNA: TGTGCCTGGAGTGTACGGAGCGGGGCCTACAATGAGCAGTTCTTC. Translation: CAWSVRSGAYNEQFF.

The sample holds a few counts of this clone. The chain carries TRBV4-2 and TRBJ1-2; D not certain. V lost 4 bases and J lost 3, with 12 bases in between. CDR3 length equals 14 residues. Germline V gives CDR1 LGHNA, CDR2 YNFKEQ. The CDR3 spells CASSRTPRDYGYTF. The CDR3 bases are TGTGCCAGCAGCCGCACCCCCCGGGACTATGGCTACACCTTC.

The chain is built from TRBV2 and TRBJ1-1; 7 bases fit TRBD1. The germline gives CDR1 SNHLY, CDR2 FYNNEI. The J segment lost 0 bases and the V segment lost 7 bases, leaving 8 bases of the junction unmatched. This CDR3 has 15 residues. CDR3 DNA sequence: TGTGCCAGCACCAGAAGACAGGGATTGAACACTGAAGCTTTCTTT. It codes for CASTRRQGLNTEAFF.

This rearrangement joins TRBV28 to TRBJ2-5; 9 bases fit TRBD2. CDR3 length: 15 amino acids. The J segment lost 4 bases and the V segment lost 7 bases, leaving 10 bases of the junction unmatched. Looked up from germline, CDR1 is MDHEN and CDR2 is SYDVKM. The CDR3 spells CASTSGLTSGETQYF. CDR3 bases: TGTGCCAGCACTTCAGGGTTGACTAGCGGAGAGACCCAGTACTTC.

V gene TRBV4-1 combines with J gene TRBJ2-7, with 7 bases fitting TRBD2. The length of the CDR3 is 14 residues. V trimming: 1 base; J trimming: 4 bases; junction bases outside the gene matches: 4. Per germline, CDR1 MGHRA and CDR2 YSYEKL. The CDR3 region is CASSQARGVYEQYF. CDR3 nucleotide sequence: TGCGCCAGCAGCCAAGCCCGGGGGGTATACGAGCAGTACTTC.

V and J are TRBV11-3 and TRBJ2-3; D gene uncertain. The CDR3 sequence is 14 residues long. Trimming left V 5 bases short and J 0 bases short, with 9 bases between. The germline CDR1 and CDR2 sequences are SGHNT and YENEEA. The CDR3 sequence: CASSVTTSTDTQYF. The DNA for the CDR3 is TGTGCCAGCAGCGTCACAACTAGCACAGATACGCAGTATTTT.

V gene TRBV15 combines with J gene TRBJ2-7, with 10 bases aligning to TRBD2. The CDR3 loop spans 13 amino acids. With V trimmed by 6 bases and J by 2 bases, 1 base remained unmatched. Germline assignment: CDR1 LNHNV and CDR2 YYDKDF (reference sequence). The CDR3 region has the DNA TGTGCCACCAGGCTAGCGGGAGCCTACGAGCAGTACTTC. Translating it yields CATRLAGAYEQYF.

V is TRBV6-5 and J is TRBJ1-1, with a possible D match to TRBD1 (6 bases). This CDR3 comprises 14 residues. Trimming removed 7 bases at V and 0 bases at J, with 12 bases between. Germline-derived CDR1 and CDR2 are MNHEY and SVGAGI. CDR3 amino acids: CASTQGWMNTEAFF. DNA of the CDR3: TGTGCCAGCACTCAGGGGTGGATGAACACTGAAGCTTTCTTT.

The chain combines TRBV29-1 with TRBJ1-1; 7 bases line up with TRBD1. Germline V gene lookup returns CDR1 SQVTM and CDR2 ANQGSEA. With V trimmed by 8 bases and J by 4 bases, 7 bases remained unmatched. CDR3 length: 12 amino acids. The CDR3 coding sequence is TGCAGCTGTTGGGAGGGGGCCACTGAAGCTTTCTTT. It translates to CSCWEGATEAFF.

The chain recombines TRBV20-1 with TRBJ2-7, with D possibly called TRBD1 or TRBD2 (6 bases each). Trimming took 5 bases from V and 4 from J, leaving 9 bases between them. The CDR3 is made up of 11 amino acids. Looked up from germline, CDR1 is DFQATT and CDR2 is SNEGSKA (reference sequence). This CDR3 is CSAQGGYEQYF. The CDR3 DNA reads as TGCAGTGCTCAAGGGGGGTACGAGCAGTACTTC.